This T cell receptor (beta chain) was profiled in a study of T cell responses to AZD1222 COVID-19 vaccine. General study results and limits: CD4 TCRs associated with vaccination spanned spike, dominating at 160-218 and 743-854. Reportedly, nearly half the spike-specific TCRs target unmutated variant regions. Repertoires were obtained only post-peak T cell response.

Doses given second, at about 4 or about 12 weeks, were pooled. Concerning this clone itself: Its antigen is not identified.

Libraries were prepared by immunoSEQ multiplex PCR; TCRdb keeps only in-frame clonotypes and omits some of them. This table holds 150,000 or so clones, around 90% found once. Trimming pared 1 base from V and 3 bases from J, leaving 18 bases between. There are 17 residues in the CDR3. CDR1 SGHTA and CDR2 FQGNSA come from the germline V gene. The material was peripheral blood, obtained 28 days after the second AZD1222 dose. This clonotype originated in an adult who received the AZD1222 COVID-19 vaccine. The chain is built from TRBV7-2 and TRBJ1-2; D unresolved. Here the CDR3 DNA reads TGTGCCAGCAGCTTAGAACTCGATAGGGTCCGATACTATGGCTACACCTTC. Translated, it gives CASSLELDRVRYYGYTF.